Included here is one T cell receptor beta chain sequence, with context. Per the study methods: Estimation of nucleated cell counts relied on the amplification of reference gene primers. Libraries were prepared by immunoSEQ multiplex PCR; TCRdb keeps only in-frame clonotypes and omits some of them. For V, J and clone size, that table is used; D and trimming come from the DNA. There are under 250,000 clones in the sample; around 88% occur only once, and approximately 8.6% lies in the top ten. This sample was taken from a study of blood T cell repertoires in COVID-19. Germline V gene lookup returns CDR1 SGHTA and CDR2 FQGNSA. The germline V and J ends were trimmed by 1 base and 2 bases, with 11 bases remaining between them. The CDR3 has 15 residues.

This TCR came from a man in his forties with active or convalescent COVID-19. Sequencing was carried out using peripheral blood. This chain uses TRBV7-2 with TRBJ2-5, with D perhaps TRBD1 (5 bases). The CDR3 spells CASSLVAGYQETQYF. The CDR3 coding sequence is TGTGCCAGCAGCTTAGTAGCAGGGTATCAAGAGACCCAGTACTTC. The entire variable domain, with the rest obtained from reference TRBV7-2 and TRBJ2-5, is as follows: GAGVSQSPSNKVTEKGKDVELRCDPISGHTALYWYRQSLGQGLEFLIYFQGNSAPDKSGLPSDRFSAERTGGSVSTLTIQRTQQEDSAVYLCASSLVAGYQETQYFGPGTRLLVL.